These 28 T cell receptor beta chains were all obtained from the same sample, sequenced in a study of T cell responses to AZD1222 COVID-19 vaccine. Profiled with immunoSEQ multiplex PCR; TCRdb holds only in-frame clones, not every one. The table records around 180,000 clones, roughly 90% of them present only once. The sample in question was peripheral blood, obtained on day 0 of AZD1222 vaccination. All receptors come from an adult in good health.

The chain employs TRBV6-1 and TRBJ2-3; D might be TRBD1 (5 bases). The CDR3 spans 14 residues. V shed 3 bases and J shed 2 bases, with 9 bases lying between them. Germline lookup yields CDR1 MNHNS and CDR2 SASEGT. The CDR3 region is CASSDRGNTDTQYF. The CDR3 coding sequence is TGTGCCAGCAGTGATAGGGGAAACACAGATACGCAGTATTTT.

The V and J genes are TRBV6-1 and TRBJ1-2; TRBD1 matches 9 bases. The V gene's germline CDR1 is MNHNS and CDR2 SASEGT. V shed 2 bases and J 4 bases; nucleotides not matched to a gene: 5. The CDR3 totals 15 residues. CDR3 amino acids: CASSEFTGGLYGYTF. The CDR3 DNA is TGTGCCAGCAGTGAATTTACAGGGGGCCTCTATGGCTACACCTTC.

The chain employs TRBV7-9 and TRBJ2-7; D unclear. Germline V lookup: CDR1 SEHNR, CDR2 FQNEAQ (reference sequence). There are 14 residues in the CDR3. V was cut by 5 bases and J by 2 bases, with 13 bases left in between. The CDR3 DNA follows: TGTGCCAGCAGCACCGCGGTTCCCCCCTACGAGCAGTACTTC. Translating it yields CASSTAVPPYEQYF.

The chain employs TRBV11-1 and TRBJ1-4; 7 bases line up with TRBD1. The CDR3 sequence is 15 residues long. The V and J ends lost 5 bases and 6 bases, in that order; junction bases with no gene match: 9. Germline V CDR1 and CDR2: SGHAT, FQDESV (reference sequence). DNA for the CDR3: TGTGCCAGCAGCCTTTGGGACAGCCCTGATGAAAAACTGTTTTTT. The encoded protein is CASSLWDSPDEKLFF.

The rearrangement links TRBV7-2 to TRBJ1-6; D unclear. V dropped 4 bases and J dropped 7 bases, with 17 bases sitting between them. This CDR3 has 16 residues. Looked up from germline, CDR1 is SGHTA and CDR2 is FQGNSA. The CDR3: CASSSGPVISNSPLHF. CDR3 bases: TGTGCCAGCAGCTCCGGGCCCGTCATTTCGAATTCACCCCTCCACTTT.

The CDR3 nucleotides read TGCGCCAGCAGCCAAGATTCGGTAGTTCCACGTGAGCAGTTCTTC. Encoded protein: CASSQDSVVPREQFF. The rearrangement links TRBV4-1 to TRBJ2-1; D is ambiguous. The CDR3 has 15 residues. CDR1 is MGHRA, CDR2 YSYEKL, per germline. Trimming took 0 bases from V and 9 from J, leaving 15 bases between them.

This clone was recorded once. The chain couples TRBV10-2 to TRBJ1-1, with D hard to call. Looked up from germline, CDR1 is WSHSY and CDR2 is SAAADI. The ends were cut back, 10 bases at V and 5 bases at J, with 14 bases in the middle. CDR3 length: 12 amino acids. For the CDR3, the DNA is TGCGCCATCTCAGGTCGGGGTACTGAAGCTTTCTTT. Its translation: CAISGRGTEAFF.

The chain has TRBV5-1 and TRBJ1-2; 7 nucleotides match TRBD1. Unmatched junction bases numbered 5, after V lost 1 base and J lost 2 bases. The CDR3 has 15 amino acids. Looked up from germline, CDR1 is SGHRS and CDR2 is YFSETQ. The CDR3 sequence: CASSLPGQSNYGYTF. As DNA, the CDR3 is TGCGCCAGCAGCTTGCCGGGACAGAGCAACTATGGCTACACCTTC.

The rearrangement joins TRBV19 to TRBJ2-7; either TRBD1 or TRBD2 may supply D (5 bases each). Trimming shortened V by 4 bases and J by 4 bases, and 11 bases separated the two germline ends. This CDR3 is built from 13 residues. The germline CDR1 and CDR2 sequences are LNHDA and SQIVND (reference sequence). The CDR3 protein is CASSRQGRYEQYF. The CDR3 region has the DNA TGTGCCAGTAGTAGGCAGGGACGTTACGAGCAGTACTTC. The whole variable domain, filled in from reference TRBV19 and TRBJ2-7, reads DGGITQSPKYLFRKEGQNVTLSCEQNLNHDAMYWYRQDPGQGLRLIYYSQIVNDFQKGDIAEGYSVSREKKESFPLTVTSAQKNPTAFYLCASSRQGRYEQYFGPGTRLTVT.

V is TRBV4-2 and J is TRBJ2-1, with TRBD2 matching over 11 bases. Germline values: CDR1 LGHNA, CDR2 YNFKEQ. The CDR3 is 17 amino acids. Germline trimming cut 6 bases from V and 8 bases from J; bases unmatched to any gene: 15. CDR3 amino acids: CASSQPRGLAEGYEQFF. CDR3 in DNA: TGTGCCAGCAGTCAACCCCGGGGACTAGCGGAAGGGTATGAGCAGTTCTTC.

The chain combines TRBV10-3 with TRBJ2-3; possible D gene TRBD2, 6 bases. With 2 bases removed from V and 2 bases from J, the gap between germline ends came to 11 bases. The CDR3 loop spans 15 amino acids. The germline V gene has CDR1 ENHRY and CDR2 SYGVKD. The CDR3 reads CAISELGGPTDTQYF. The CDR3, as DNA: TGTGCCATCAGTGAGCTGGGGGGACCCACAGATACGCAGTATTTT.

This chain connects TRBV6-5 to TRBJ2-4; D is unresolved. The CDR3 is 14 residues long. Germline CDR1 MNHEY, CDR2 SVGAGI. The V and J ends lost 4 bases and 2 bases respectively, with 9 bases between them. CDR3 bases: TGTGCCAGCAGTTTGGCGGCTACCAAAAACATTCAGTACTTC. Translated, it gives CASSLAATKNIQYF.

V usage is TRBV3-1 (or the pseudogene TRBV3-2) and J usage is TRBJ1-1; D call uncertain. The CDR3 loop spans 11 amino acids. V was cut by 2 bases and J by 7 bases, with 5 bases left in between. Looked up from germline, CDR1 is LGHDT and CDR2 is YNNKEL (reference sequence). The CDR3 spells CASSQSGEAFF. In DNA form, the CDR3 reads TGTGCCAGCAGCCAATCGGGTGAAGCTTTCTTT.

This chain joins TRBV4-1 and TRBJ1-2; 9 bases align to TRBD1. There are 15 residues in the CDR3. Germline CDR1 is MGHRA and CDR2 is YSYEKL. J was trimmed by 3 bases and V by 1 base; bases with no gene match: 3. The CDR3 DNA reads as TGCGCCAGCAGCCAAGGGGACAGGGCTTACTATGGCTACACCTTC. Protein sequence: CASSQGDRAYYGYTF.

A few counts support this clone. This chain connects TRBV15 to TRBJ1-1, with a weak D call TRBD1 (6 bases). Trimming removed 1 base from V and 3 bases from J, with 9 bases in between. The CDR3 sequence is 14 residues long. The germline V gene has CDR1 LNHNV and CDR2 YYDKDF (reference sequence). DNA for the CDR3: TGTGCCACCAGCAGAGGGACAGAGGACACTGAAGCTTTCTTT. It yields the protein CATSRGTEDTEAFF.

The CDR3 DNA reads TGTGCCAGTAGTCCCAATGCCGCGAACACTGAAGCTTTCTTT. It is translated as CASSPNAANTEAFF. The chain carries TRBV19 and TRBJ1-1, with D hard to call. In germline, CDR1 is LNHDA, CDR2 SQIVND (reference sequence). V shed 5 bases and J shed 1 base, with 11 bases lying between them. The CDR3 is 14 amino acids.

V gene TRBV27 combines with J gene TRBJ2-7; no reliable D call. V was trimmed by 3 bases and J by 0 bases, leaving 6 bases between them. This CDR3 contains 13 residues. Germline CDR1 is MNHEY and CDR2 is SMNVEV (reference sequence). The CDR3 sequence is CASSFLSSYEQYF. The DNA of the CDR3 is TGTGCCAGCAGTTTTTTATCCTCCTACGAGCAGTACTTC.

CDR3 loop: CASSQGLAGARTDTQYF. The CDR3 DNA follows: TGTGCCAGCAGCCAGGGACTAGCGGGAGCGCGGACAGATACGCAGTATTTT. The chain uses TRBV5-5 and TRBJ2-3, with 14 bases identical to TRBD2. CDR1 is SGHKS and CDR2 is YYEKEE in the germline V gene (reference sequence). J was trimmed by 3 bases and V by 4 bases; bases with no gene match: 7. CDR3 length: 17 residues.

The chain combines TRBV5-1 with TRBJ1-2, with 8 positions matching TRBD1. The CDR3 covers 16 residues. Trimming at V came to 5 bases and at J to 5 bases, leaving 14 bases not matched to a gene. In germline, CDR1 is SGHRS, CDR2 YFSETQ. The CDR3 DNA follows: TGCGCCAGCAGTCTTGGGTCCGTGACAGGGGTTTATGGCTACACCTTC. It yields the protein CASSLGSVTGVYGYTF.

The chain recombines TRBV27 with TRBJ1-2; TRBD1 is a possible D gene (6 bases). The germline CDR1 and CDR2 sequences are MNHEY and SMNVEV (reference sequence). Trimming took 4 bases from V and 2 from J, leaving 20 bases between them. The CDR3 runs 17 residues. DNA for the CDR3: TGTGCCAGCAGTTCATATCCCCCTTACAGGGTCAACTATGGCTACACCTTC. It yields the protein CASSSYPPYRVNYGYTF.

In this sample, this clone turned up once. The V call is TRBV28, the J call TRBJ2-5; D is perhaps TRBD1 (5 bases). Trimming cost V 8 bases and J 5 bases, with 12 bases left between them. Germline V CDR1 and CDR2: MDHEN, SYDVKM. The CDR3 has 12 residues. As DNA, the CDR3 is TGTGCCAGCTCCCAGGGATTGGAGACCCAGTACTTC. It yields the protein CASSQGLETQYF. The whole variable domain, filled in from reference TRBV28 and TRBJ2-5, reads DVKVTQSSRYLVKRTGEKVFLECVQDMDHENMFWYRQDPGLGLRLIYFSYDVKMKEKGDIPEGYSVSREKKERFSLILESASTNQTSMYLCASSQGLETQYFGPGTRLLVL.

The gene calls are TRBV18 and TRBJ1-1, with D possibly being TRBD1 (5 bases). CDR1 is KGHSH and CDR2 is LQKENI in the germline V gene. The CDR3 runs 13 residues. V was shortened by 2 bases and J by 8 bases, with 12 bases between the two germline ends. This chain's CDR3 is CASSPGTVWEAFF. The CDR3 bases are TGTGCCAGCTCACCAGGGACGGTGTGGGAAGCTTTCTTT.

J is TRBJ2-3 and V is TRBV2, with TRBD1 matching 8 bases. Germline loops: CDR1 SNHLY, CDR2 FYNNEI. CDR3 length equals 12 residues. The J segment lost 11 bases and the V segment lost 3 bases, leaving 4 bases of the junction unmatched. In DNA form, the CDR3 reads TGTGCCAGCAGTGAGTACGGGACAGGGCAGTATTTT. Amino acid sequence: CASSEYGTGQYF.

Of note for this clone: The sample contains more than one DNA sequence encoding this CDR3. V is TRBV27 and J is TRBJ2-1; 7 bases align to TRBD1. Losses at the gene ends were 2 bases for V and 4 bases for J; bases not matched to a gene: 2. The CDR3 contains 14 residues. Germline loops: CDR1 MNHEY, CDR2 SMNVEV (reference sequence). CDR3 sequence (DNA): TGTGCCAGCAGTTTAGGGACAGCGTACAATGAGCAGTTCTTC. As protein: CASSLGTAYNEQFF.

CDR3 sequence reads: CASSFEGSPQHF. The CDR3 coding sequence is TGCGCCAGCAGCTTCGAGGGGTCGCCCCAGCATTTT. The chain is built from TRBV5-1 and TRBJ1-5, with D perhaps TRBD1 (5 bases). The CDR3 is 12 amino acids. Germline V gives CDR1 SGHRS, CDR2 YFSETQ. V was shortened by 2 bases and J by 9 bases, with 9 bases between the two germline ends.

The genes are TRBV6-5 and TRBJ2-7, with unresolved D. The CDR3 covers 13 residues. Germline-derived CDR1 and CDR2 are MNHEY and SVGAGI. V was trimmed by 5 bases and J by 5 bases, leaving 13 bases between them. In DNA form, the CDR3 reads TGTGCCAGCAGTCCCCTAGGAGACCACGAGCAGTACTTC. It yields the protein CASSPLGDHEQYF.

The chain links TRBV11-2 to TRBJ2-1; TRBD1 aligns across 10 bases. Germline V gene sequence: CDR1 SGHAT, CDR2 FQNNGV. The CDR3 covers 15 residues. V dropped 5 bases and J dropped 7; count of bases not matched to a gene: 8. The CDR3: CASSGRDRGQNEQFF. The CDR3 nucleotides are TGTGCCAGCAGCGGCCGGGACAGGGGCCAAAATGAGCAGTTCTTC.

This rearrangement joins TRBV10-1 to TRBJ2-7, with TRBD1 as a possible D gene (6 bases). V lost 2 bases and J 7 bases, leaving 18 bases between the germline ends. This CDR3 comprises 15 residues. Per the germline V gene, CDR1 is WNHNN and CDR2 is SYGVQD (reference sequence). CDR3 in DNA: TGCGCCAGCAGTGAGGCCCTCGGACGCGACAGGGAGCAGTACTTC. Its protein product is CASSEALGRDREQYF.